This TCR beta chain was recorded in a study of cytomegalovirus exposure and HLA in healthy donors (dated 2017 in TCRdb). General notes on the study: An earlier analysis of 550 to 700 of the donors reported more than 250 Gb of sequence data and 120 million or so unique TCR beta sequences from about 200 million T cells. Around 300 gigabases of sequencing data and approximately 85 million unique TCR sequences were included in an early release covering under 650 HLA-typed donors. The genetic ancestry cluster associated with self-reported Caucasian donors included about 84% of the roughly 390 genotyped donors. The study aimed to test whether cataloging public T cell receptors could reveal signatures of past pathogen exposure. Using immunosequencing, the study profiled T cell repertoires from 666 subjects and related those repertoires to cytomegalovirus serostatus. Besides the first cohort of around 700 subjects, a separate validation cohort made up of roughly 120 different subjects was used. To predict cytomegalovirus infection status, the study combined high-throughput TCR immunosequencing, statistical association of individual TCRs with disease status, and machine learning. To study patterns of TCR occurrence, a later analysis re-analyzed previously published TCR beta repertoires from 600 to 750 donors and added high-resolution HLA genotyping. In the later analysis, no new phenotypic data were used to find candidate immune exposures; instead, reliance was placed on TCR beta sequences and their occurrence across donors. To decide whether each TCR beta V gene segment behaved as functional or pseudogenic, an earlier analysis of some 580 of the donors relied on high-throughput TCR beta sequencing. Alongside the repertoire data, information on donor age, sex, ethnicity and CMV serostatus was compiled. A later genetic analysis used genome-wide SNP genotypes for about 65% of the 666 donors, treating that subset as a discovery cohort. All discovery cohort repertoires had been generated using a single sequencing platform. HLA typing covered class I and class II loci at four-digit resolution. The number of typed donors differed by locus: roughly 620-630 for A, B, C, DRB1 and DQB1; approximately 520 for DQA1; 606 for DPA1; and around 490 for DPB1. A handful of DR-DQ haplotypes were handled as single units for association and clustering because linkage in the cohort was strong. Across some 400 genotyped donors of the cohort, an average of approximately 200,000 unique TCR beta nucleotide sequences per donor were sequenced, and roughly a sixth of those sequences were non-productive.

The library was obtained by the immunoSEQ multiplex PCR assay. For the multiplex PCR, a mixture combining 60 forward primers for TCR Vbeta segments and 13 reverse primers for TCR Jbeta segments was used. The CDR3 region of rearranged TCR beta genes was amplified from genomic DNA by a multiplex PCR assay. The amplified TCR beta libraries were sequenced on the Illumina HiSeq System as 87-base-pair reads. As for how the authors treated the data: In a later analysis, tens of millions of unique TCR beta chains were counted across the 500 to 850 repertoires, and about 10 million of these chains were shared by at least two donors. To remove PCR and sequencing errors, raw reads were error-corrected and collapsed into unique sequences using a nearest-neighbor algorithm that merged closely related sequences. CDR3 sequences were aligned to IMGT reference sequences to assign V, D and J gene segments. Each retained sequence needed at least a six-nucleotide match to both a V gene segment and a J gene segment. Rearrangements were called productive when the CDR3 lacked stop codons and stayed in frame with V and J; all others were non-productive. Following IMGT convention, CDR3 was defined as the stretch from the second conserved V-encoded cysteine to the conserved J-encoded phenylalanine. Sequences without an unambiguous match to a single V gene segment were excluded from the earlier analysis of several hundred of the donors. An earlier analysis of several hundred of the donors called V segments functional above 56.7% productive rearrangements and segregating when the between-donor standard deviation exceeded 5%. A statistical classification framework was built to diagnose cytomegalovirus status from the catalog of TCR beta chain sequences. V and J gene assignment, in a later analysis, came from comparing TCR nucleotide sequences with IMGT/GENE-DB human TR gene sequences. In a later analysis, CDR3 sequences and most-parsimonious VDJ recombination scenarios were assigned using the TCRdist pipeline. A later analysis defined each TCR beta chain by its CDR3 amino acid sequence plus V-gene family, and excluded reads lacking a unique V-gene family. To address suspected cross-contamination and a sequencing artifact, a later analysis removed 592 highly shared, low-generation-probability nucleotide sequences. A later analysis calculated a clonal expansion index for each public chain from normalized within-repertoire ranks of inferred template counts. A later analysis computed generation probabilities with a VDJ recombination model fitted to out-of-frame rearrangements, and checked the results against IGoR. In a later analysis, TCR-TCR, TCR-HLA and TCR-CMV co-occurrence was scored with hypergeometric tests, and a repertoire-size bias correction was applied to TCR pairs. In a later analysis, false discovery rates were estimated by permuting HLA or CMV assignments 20 times. In a later analysis, co-occurring TCRs were grouped using DBSCAN, with TCRdist sequence similarity added in when clustering inside HLA-allele-positive subsets. Co-occurrence clustering excluded repertoires with fewer than 30,000 or more than 120,000 public chains, plus five with anomalous nucleotide sharing. The clones in this table, taken by TCRdb from immuneACCESS, are in-frame only. Not every clone is retained; where verified, under half of the shortfall comes from an unresolved V gene, and the cause of the rest is unknown. V, J and clone size are taken as reported in that table, and D and trimming were inferred from the DNA itself. Counted in this sample were about 160,000 clones; around three quarters of them appeared once. The ten biggest clones cover roughly 0.99% of the sample.

In total, 630 or so healthy bone marrow donors made up the cohort. At the time of sampling, all cohort members were nominally healthy, though unrecorded immune exposures were likely present. The donor was CMV seronegative and belonged to the group of 352 seronegative cohort members. Each donor provided a peripheral blood sample, and peripheral blood mononuclear cells were used for TCR beta sequencing. The Qiagen DNeasy Blood Extraction Kit was used to extract genomic DNA from the blood cell samples. V is reduced by 6 bases and J by 3 bases, leaving a spacing of 15 bases between them. The germline V gene sets CDR1 to SGHRS and CDR2 to YFSETQ. The CDR3 covers 14 residues, taking in both the cysteine and the phenylalanine. Kept here is only the CDR3 DNA, which spans 42 bases and is read in frame from base 1. Of note for this clone: The antigen it recognizes is unknown. Per-base qualities were not stored, and no clone one base away is much larger.

Results and caveats for the whole study, not just this receptor: Cytomegalovirus status was reported to be diagnosed by the classifier with high specificity and sensitivity in both the original and validation cohorts. A later genetic analysis associated a missense DCLRE1C variant with V-gene and J-gene trimming of TCR beta chains, and an independent cohort replicated the association. The sequencing pipeline was judged likely to have produced a cluster of highly shared sequence variants as a technical artifact. A further reported finding was that TCR beta sequences accurately predicted the HLA-A and HLA-B alleles for most subjects in the first cohort. Linkage disequilibrium might explain the correlated functional status among segregating V segments, but an unknown experimental factor could not be excluded. In vitro tests confirmed that a few of the cytomegalovirus-associated TCR beta chains recognize cytomegalovirus antigens. According to a later analysis, TCR association rates differed among HLA loci, with DRB1 alleles showing the most associated TCRs and HLA-C alleles showing the fewest. In an earlier analysis of about 550 of the donors, most TCR beta V segments were observed in productive rearrangements about 87% or about 30% of the time, broadly matching IMGT annotations. Specific HLA alleles were associated with over 15,000 TCR beta sequences at a false discovery rate of 0.05 in a later analysis. Some IMGT-functional V segments, including TRBV6-2 and TRBV6-3, could not be distinguished by the 87-base-pair reads and were therefore excluded. A later analysis found that HLA-associated TCR beta chains were more clonally expanded and had lower generation probabilities than equally common non-associated chains. A later analysis found that most CMV-associated TCR beta chains appeared HLA-restricted, with HLA associations seemingly driven largely by CMV exposure. According to a later analysis, parvovirus B19, influenza, CMV and Epstein-Barr virus appeared linked to several top co-occurrence clusters. Most TCR sequences were seen in very few donors, while some public TCRs were found in many individuals. The cohort was sequenced for TCR beta chains only, and without alpha or paired-chain data the features that could be detected were limited. CMV serostatus was the only immune exposure information available for the cohort. The study gave a list of 150 to 200 TCR beta chains associated with cytomegalovirus. According to a later genetic analysis, donors in an Asian-associated ancestry cluster had fewer N-insertions in productive TCRs than the approximately 670-donor mean. The presence/absence analyses assumed that sequencing depth was roughly uniform across donors, and that assumption may not be true. When HLA alleles, especially DR and DQ, strongly co-occurred, TCR associations were difficult to assign to individual alleles. Roughly 17 rarely observed V segments, including chromosome 9 orphons, were excluded from the earlier analysis of 550 to 700 of the donors because counts were too low. Because some donors lacked HLA typing at each locus, the association tests relied only on the typed subset. According to the authors, the approach could potentially be generalized to other disease states and immunological phenotypes.

Sequencing used PBMCs. The rearrangement joined TRBV5-1 to TRBJ1-1, and TRBD1 may be the D gene, going by 5 matching bases. The sequence was collected from a woman aged 40-49 years in good health and CMV-seronegative. The DNA sequence follows: TGCGCCAGCACCCCTGGGGGGGAGGACACTGAAGCTTTCTTT. It translates as CASTPGGEDTEAFF.